This T cell receptor (beta chain) stems from a study of T-cell reconstitution after alpha-beta-depleted transplantation in children (dated by TCRdb to 2016 to 2017). Study-wide context: The study quantitatively tracked T-cell immune reconstitution after TCRalphabeta/CD19-depleted allogeneic hematopoietic cell transplantation in children using TCR repertoire profiling. Findings and caveats that apply to the study as a whole: The high TCRbeta diversity at day 60 in some patients was ascribed to recipient T cells and intrathymic progenitors that had survived conditioning. Hyperexpanded clone frequencies declined over subsequent months; after one year, T-cell counts and TCRbeta diversity were mostly attributed to newly produced T cells. The apparently early recovery of alphabetaT-cell counts about two months after transplant reportedly depended on only several hundred rapidly expanded clones that came from non-depleted graft cells.

Library preparation used PCR. These reads were obtained on an Illumina HiSeq 2500. To normalize quantification of the TCRbeta repertoire, the TCR libraries were built with molecular barcoding that relied on unique molecular identifiers. TCRdb's own reprocessing of the public reads used fastp at Q25 and MiXCR and kept productive beta chains. Merged by CDR3 protein, the rows form single entries marked with the most common genes and DNA. This sample has 100,000 or so distinct CDR3 sequences in its table, and about 5.6% of those were observed once. The ten largest clonotypes hold about 6% of the sample. Read against the paper, the sample's time point label means: day 60 (about 2 months) after transplantation. The treatment or condition label for this specimen denotes: allogeneic hematopoietic cell transplantation with graft depleted of TCRalphabeta T cells and CD19 B cells. The transplant recipients were children given TCRalphabeta/CD19-depleted allogeneic hematopoietic cell grafts.

This clonotype was counted a few times. The antigen it binds to is not known. No much larger clone exists at a distance of one base, and base qualities are not known. The junction shows trimming of 6 bases on V and 3 bases on J, plus 17 bases between the germline ends. From its cysteine to its phenylalanine, the CDR3 spans 15 amino acids. Only the CDR3 DNA is retained, 45 bases long and in frame from the first base. The germline V gene (reference sequence) provides CDR1 SEHNR and CDR2 FQNEAQ. This material consisted of PBMCs, mostly from graft donor cells, taken 60 days after TCRalphabeta/CD19-depleted stem cell transplant. The clonotype originates from a female patient between 2 and 15 years old who had a stem cell transplant for Fanconi anemia, so the T cells may come from the graft donor. The chain is made from TRBV7-9 and TRBJ2-5; the D segment might be TRBD1 or TRBD2, since each matches 6 bases. The DNA sequence is as follows: TGTGCCAGCAGACTAGTCCCGGGGGCAGAAGAGACCCAGTACTTC. This codes for CASRLVPGAEETQYF.